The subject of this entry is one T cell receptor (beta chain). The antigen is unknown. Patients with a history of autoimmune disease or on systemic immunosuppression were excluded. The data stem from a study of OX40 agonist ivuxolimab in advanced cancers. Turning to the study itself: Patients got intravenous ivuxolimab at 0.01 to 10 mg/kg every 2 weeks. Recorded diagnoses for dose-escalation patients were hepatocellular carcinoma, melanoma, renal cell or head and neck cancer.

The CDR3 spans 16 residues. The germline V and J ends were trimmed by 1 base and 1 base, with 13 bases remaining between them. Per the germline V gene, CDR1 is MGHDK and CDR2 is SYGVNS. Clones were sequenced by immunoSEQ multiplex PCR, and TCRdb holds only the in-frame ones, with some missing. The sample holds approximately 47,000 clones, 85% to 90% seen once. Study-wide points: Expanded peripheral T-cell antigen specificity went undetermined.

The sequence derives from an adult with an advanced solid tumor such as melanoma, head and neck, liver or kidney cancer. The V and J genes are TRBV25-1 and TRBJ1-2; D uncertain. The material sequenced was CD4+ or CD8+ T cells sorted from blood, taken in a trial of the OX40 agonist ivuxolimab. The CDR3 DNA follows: TGTGCCAGCAGTGAATGGCGGGCCTTTGATAACTATGGCTACACCTTC. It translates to CASSEWRAFDNYGYTF.